This entry is about one TCR beta chain. What it recognizes is unknown. The source of the sample is a study of post-analysis software for immune sequencing data. Trimming left V 5 bases short and J 2 bases short, with 18 bases between. The CDR3 totals 16 residues. CDR1 is SGHTA, CDR2 FQGNSA, per germline. TCR beta libraries were prepared from cDNA with unique molecular identifiers. One entry per CDR3 protein results from TCRdb running MiXCR on the PCR reads. The sample has hundreds of thousands of distinct CDR3 sequences, around 27% seen once. Overall study findings and caveats: TRBV5-6, TRBV5-1 and TRBV20-1 belonged to a set of a handful of TRBV segments that were more frequent in patients than controls.

The V gene is TRBV7-2, the J gene TRBJ2-5, with D possibly being TRBD2 (5 bases). Sequencing was done on a sample of blood. The sequence was obtained from a girl aged 10-17 years with multiple sclerosis. The CDR3 DNA reads as TGTGCCAGCAGCCCCGGGCCGATAGGGAGACAAGAGACCCAGTACTTC. Its translation: CASSPGPIGRQETQYF.